A selection of T cell receptor beta chains follows, all from one sample in a study of blood T cell repertoires in COVID-19. Clones were sequenced by immunoSEQ multiplex PCR, and TCRdb holds only the in-frame ones, with some missing. Found here are roughly 200,000 clones, approximately 87% of them singletons; the top ten hold about 3.1%. Sequencing input: PBMCs or T cells enriched from blood (not recorded which). These receptors originate from a woman in her fifties or sixties in a cohort exposed to, infected with or recovered from COVID-19 (not recorded which). CDR3s include the opening cysteine and the closing phenylalanine or tryptophan. The D gene is left open where the match is weak. Size tells how often a clone was seen (once, few, many) or the class of an expanded clone, and some rows leave it out.

>TRBV5-1|-|-|TRBJ1-2
TGCGCCAGCAAACTCAGAGGAGGTGAAGGCTATGGCTACACCTTC
CASKLRGGEGYGYTF
>TRBV19|-|TRBD1|TRBJ2-7
TGTGCCAGTAGTGCCGGGACAGGGGTCTACGAGCAGTACTTC
CASSAGTGVYEQYF
>TRBV10-2|-|TRBD1|TRBJ2-7
TGCGCCAGCAGTGTAAGGACAGGGGCCTACGAGCAGTACTTC
CASSVRTGAYEQYF
>TRBV3-1/TRBV3-2|once|TRBD2|TRBJ2-3
TGTGCCAGCAGCCAAGATCAAATAGCGGGGAAAGATACGCAGTATTTT
CASSQDQIAGKDTQYF
>TRBV7-8|-|-|TRBJ2-7
TGTGCCAGCAGCCAATACTACGAGCAGTACTTC
CASSQYYEQYF
>TRBV7-2|once|-|TRBJ2-7
TGTGCCAGCAGCTTCGACAGCCTCTCCTACGAGCAGTACTTC
CASSFDSLSYEQYF
>TRBV12-3/TRBV12-4|-|-|TRBJ2-7
TGTGCCAGCAGGCACGGACTGGGAGGCGAGCAGTACTTC
CASRHGLGGEQYF
>TRBV7-2|once|-|TRBJ1-2
TGTGCCAGCAGCTTAGCCCAGGACTCAGGTGGCTACACCTTC
CASSLAQDSGGYTF
>TRBV5-5|-|TRBD1|TRBJ1-1
TGTGCCAGCAGCTTGGCCCGGACAGGGGGCTACACTGAAGCTTTCTTT
CASSLARTGGYTEAFF
>TRBV6-2/TRBV6-3|few|TRBD2|TRBJ2-7
TGTGCCAGCAGCGAACTAGCGGGGTCCTCCTACGAGCAGTACTTC
CASSELAGSSYEQYF
>TRBV5-6|-|-|TRBJ1-1
TGTGCCAGCAGCTTGCAAGGCAGGACTGAAGCTTTCTTT
CASSLQGRTEAFF
>TRBV11-2|-|TRBD2|TRBJ2-1
TGTGCCAGCAGTGTCCAGCGGGGGGGGAGGGATGAGCAGTTCTTC
CASSVQRGGRDEQFF
>TRBV19|-|-|TRBJ1-4
TGTGCCAGTAGTTACAGGGCTGATAATGAAAAACTGTTTTTT
CASSYRADNEKLFF
>TRBV2|-|TRBD1|TRBJ1-6
TGTGCCAGCAGTGCGCGGGACAGGGGGTGTTCACCCCTCCACTTT
CASSARDRGCSPLHF
>TRBV7-8|few|-|TRBJ1-2
TGTGCCAGCAGCGCCACCGCAGGCCTTATTTATGGCTACACCTTC
CASSATAGLIYGYTF
>TRBV4-1|once|TRBD1|TRBJ1-2
TGCGCCAGCAGCCATCGCGACGGACAGGGGGCCGGCTATGGCTACACCTTC
CASSHRDGQGAGYGYTF
>TRBV15|-|TRBD1|TRBJ1-2
TGTGCCACCAGCAGAGATCTACAGGGGGCTGGTGGCTACACCTTC
CATSRDLQGAGGYTF
>TRBV6-5|few|-|TRBJ1-1
TGTGCCAGCAGTAGGACAGTGAACACTGAAGCTTTCTTT
CASSRTVNTEAFF
>TRBV7-3|-|-|TRBJ1-1
TGTGCCAGCAGCACCGGGAACACTGAAGCTTTCTTT
CASSTGNTEAFF
>TRBV19|-|TRBD1|TRBJ1-2
TGTGCCAGTAGTCCCACTCTCACCGGGACAGTGGGCTATGGCTACACCTTC
CASSPTLTGTVGYGYTF
>TRBV5-4|-|TRBD1|TRBJ2-5
TGTGCCAGCAGCCCGGGACAGGTCCAAGAGACCCAGTACTTC
CASSPGQVQETQYF
>TRBV7-8|-|-|TRBJ2-2
TGTGCCAGCAGCTCCAGGCGTGGGACACGGGCCGGGGAGCTGTTTTTT
CASSSRRGTRAGELFF
>TRBV6-2/TRBV6-3|-|TRBD2|TRBJ2-3
TGTGCCAGCAGTTACTCGAGGCCTAGCGGGGGACCTAGCACAGATACGCAGTATTTT
CASSYSRPSGGPSTDTQYF
>TRBV21-1|-|-|TRBJ2-1
TGTGCCAGCAGCTTCGAATCAGGGGGCGAAAACTACAATGAGCAGTTCTTC
CASSFESGGENYNEQFF
>TRBV12-3/TRBV12-4|-|-|TRBJ1-2
TGTGCCAGCACCCCGTCTGGGGGGAATGGCTACACCTTC
CASTPSGGNGYTF
>TRBV5-1|-|TRBD1|TRBJ1-5
TGCGCCAGCAGCACCGGGACAGGGAATAATCAGCCCCAGCATTTT
CASSTGTGNNQPQHF
>TRBV4-3|few|-|TRBJ1-2
TGCGCCAGCAGCCAAGTCGTGAACTATGGCTACACCTTC
CASSQVVNYGYTF
>TRBV7-9|few|-|TRBJ1-3
TGTGCCAGCAGCTTAAAGGAGGAAAACACCATATATTTT
CASSLKEENTIYF
>TRBV19|-|TRBD1|TRBJ2-5
TGTGCCAGTAGTTCCCCTCACAGGGGATCAGGAGAGACCCAGTACTTC
CASSSPHRGSGETQYF
>TRBV30|-|-|TRBJ1-2
TGTGCCTGGAGGGCACCGGGATTCTCACTTAACTATGGCTACACCTTC
CAWRAPGFSLNYGYTF
>TRBV19|-|-|TRBJ1-4
TGTGCCAGTAGTTCGCGAACAACTAATGAAAAACTGTTTTTT
CASSSRTTNEKLFF
>TRBV7-9|-|-|TRBJ2-3
TGTGCCAGCAGCTTAGGGCAGGTATCAGATACGCAGTATTTT
CASSLGQVSDTQYF
>TRBV10-3|-|TRBD1|TRBJ1-1
TGTGCCATCAGTGGACAGGGAGGCACTGAAGCTTTCTTT
CAISGQGGTEAFF
>TRBV9|-|-|TRBJ2-3
TGTGCCAGCAGCGTAGCGGCTAGACCCACAGATACGCAGTATTTT
CASSVAARPTDTQYF
>TRBV7-2|-|TRBD1|TRBJ1-2
TGTGCCAGCAGCTTAATGGGACAGGGCCACACCTTC
CASSLMGQGHTF
>TRBV7-2|-|TRBD1|TRBJ1-1
TGTGCCAGCAGCTTGAATTTACGACAGGGGCGGGTTGAGGCTGAAGCTTTCTTT
CASSLNLRQGRVEAEAFF
>TRBV7-2|-|TRBD1|TRBJ2-7
TGTGCCAGCAGTGGACAGGGCATCGAGCAGTACTTC
CASSGQGIEQYF
>TRBV6-2/TRBV6-3|-|TRBD1|TRBJ2-5
TGTGCCAGCAGTTACCTGGGACAGCAAGAGACCCAGTACTTC
CASSYLGQQETQYF
>TRBV7-9|-|TRBD1|TRBJ1-3
TGTGCCAGCAGCTTACCCGGGACAGGGAGAAACACCATATATTTT
CASSLPGTGRNTIYF
>TRBV28|-|TRBD1|TRBJ1-4
TGTGCCAGCAGTACTCCCAGGACAGGGAATGAAAAACTGTTTTTT
CASSTPRTGNEKLFF
>TRBV30|-|TRBD1|TRBJ2-7
TGTGCCTGGAGCCCCGGGACAGCCTACGAGCAGTACTTC
CAWSPGTAYEQYF
>TRBV7-3|-|-|TRBJ2-3
TGTGCCAGCAGCCCCCTAGCTGGCACAGATACGCAGTATTTT
CASSPLAGTDTQYF
>TRBV5-8|-|TRBD1|TRBJ1-2
TGTGCCAGCAGCTTCGGGACCCAGGGGGCCTATGGCTACACCTTC
CASSFGTQGAYGYTF
>TRBV27|-|TRBD2|TRBJ2-5
TGTGCCAGCAGTTTGCCCCCCTCTAGCGGGGGGGCCGGAGAGACCCAGTACTTC
CASSLPPSSGGAGETQYF
>TRBV9|once|-|TRBJ1-3
TGTGCCAGCAGCGTAACCGTGCAGGGAACTGGAAACACCATATATTTT
CASSVTVQGTGNTIYF
>TRBV3-1/TRBV3-2|-|-|TRBJ2-5
TGTGCCACCACGAGGGGGGGGGCCGGTGAGACCCAGTACTTC
CATTRGGAGETQYF
>TRBV6-5|-|-|TRBJ2-7
TGTGCCAGCCGCCCGGCAGGGTCGCCCGAGCAGTACTTC
CASRPAGSPEQYF
>TRBV3-1/TRBV3-2|few|-|TRBJ1-1
TGTGCCAGCAGCCCCCATGGGGCGGCGAACACTGAAGCTTTCTTT
CASSPHGAANTEAFF
>TRBV18|-|-|TRBJ2-3
TGTGCCAGCTGTAGCAGCAGCACAGATACGCAGTATTTT
CASCSSSTDTQYF
>TRBV9|-|-|TRBJ2-7
TGTGCCAGCAGCGTAGGGGGCAATTCCTACGAGCAGTACTTC
CASSVGGNSYEQYF
>TRBV18|-|-|TRBJ1-6
TGTGCCAGCTCACCCCGAGACATTAATAATTCACCCCTCCACTTT
CASSPRDINNSPLHF
>TRBV7-2|once|-|TRBJ2-7
TGTGCCAGCAGCTTAGCGGGGGGGCCGTACGAGCAGTACTTC
CASSLAGGPYEQYF
>TRBV7-2|once|TRBD1|TRBJ1-4
TGTGCCAGCAGCCCCGGGACAGGGATGAAACTGTTTTTT
CASSPGTGMKLFF
>TRBV6-4|-|TRBD1|TRBJ1-3
TGTGCCAGCAGGAACCGGGACAGGCCCTTCCTTATAGGAAACACCATATATTTT
CASRNRDRPFLIGNTIYF